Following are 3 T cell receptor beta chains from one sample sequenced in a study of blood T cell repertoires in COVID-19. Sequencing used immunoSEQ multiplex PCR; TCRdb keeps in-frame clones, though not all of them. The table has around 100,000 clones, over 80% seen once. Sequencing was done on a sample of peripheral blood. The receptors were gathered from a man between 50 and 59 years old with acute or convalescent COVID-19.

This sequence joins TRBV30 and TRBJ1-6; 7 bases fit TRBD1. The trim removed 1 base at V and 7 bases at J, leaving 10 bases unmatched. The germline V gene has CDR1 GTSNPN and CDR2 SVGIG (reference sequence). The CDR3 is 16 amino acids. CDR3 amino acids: CAWSEQGQSGNSPLHF. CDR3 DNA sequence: TGTGCCTGGAGTGAACAGGGACAGTCTGGAAATTCACCCCTCCACTTT.

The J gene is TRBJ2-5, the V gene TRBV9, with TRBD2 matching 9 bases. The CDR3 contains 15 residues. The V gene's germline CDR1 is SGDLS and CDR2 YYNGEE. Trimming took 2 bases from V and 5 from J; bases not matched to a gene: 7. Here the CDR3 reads CASSVLAGPRETQYF. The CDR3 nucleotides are TGTGCCAGCAGCGTCCTAGCGGGGCCAAGGGAGACCCAGTACTTC.

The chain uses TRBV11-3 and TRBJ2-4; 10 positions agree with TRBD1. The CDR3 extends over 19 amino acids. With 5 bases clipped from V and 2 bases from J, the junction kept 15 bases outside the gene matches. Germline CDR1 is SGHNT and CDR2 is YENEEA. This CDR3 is CASSVSRDRGELTKNIQYF. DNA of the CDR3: TGTGCCAGCAGCGTGAGCCGGGACAGGGGAGAACTGACCAAAAACATTCAGTACTTC.